Below are 19 T cell receptor beta chains sequenced from a single sample in a study of T-cell reconstitution after alpha-beta-depleted transplantation in children (TCRdb year 2016). The intended sense of this specimen's treatment or condition label: allogeneic hematopoietic cell transplantation with graft depleted of TCRalphabeta T cells and CD19 B cells. The protocol used for the library was PCR. The sequencer was an Illumina HiSeq 2500. TCR library preparation used molecular barcoding, with unique molecular identifiers applied to normalize quantification of the TCRbeta repertoire. In-frame beta chains were kept once TCRdb had trimmed the public reads at Q25 with fastp and called clones with MiXCR. Here each entry gathers all rows of one CDR3 protein and keeps the most common genes and DNA. Counted in this sample were 700,000 to 850,000 distinct CDR3 sequences; approximately 15% of them appeared once. The top ten hold roughly 5% of the sample.

Sequences were derived from PBMCs, mostly from graft donor cells, sampled 360 days after TCRalphabeta/CD19-depleted stem cell transplant. These receptors all come from a male patient aged 10 to 17 who had a stem cell transplant for acute lymphoblastic leukemia, so the T cells may come from the graft donor.

This clonotype was picked up a small number of times. The chain combines TRBV27 with TRBJ2-1, with D maybe TRBD2 (6 bases). The CDR3 consists of 15 residues. V lost 6 bases, J lost 0 bases, and 12 bases lay in between. Germline-derived CDR1 and CDR2 are MNHEY and SMNVEV (reference sequence). The CDR3 is CASSRLGGSYNEQFF. Here the CDR3 DNA reads TGTGCCAGCAGCCGACTGGGGGGCTCCTACAATGAGCAGTTCTTC.

The chain recombines TRBV6-5 with TRBJ1-4, with a weak D call TRBD1 (5 bases). The CDR3 consists of 15 residues. V was clipped by 0 bases and J by 5 bases, with 10 bases between them. From germline, CDR1 is MNHEY and CDR2 SVGAGI. The CDR3 reads CASSYSNQGNEKLFF. CDR3 nucleotide sequence: TGTGCCAGCAGTTACTCGAACCAGGGCAATGAAAAACTGTTTTTT.

V is TRBV23-1 and J is TRBJ2-7, with 8 bases aligning to TRBD1. TRBV23-1 is known as an ORF, though its function is uncertain. Trimming cost V 9 bases and J 5 bases; bases outside gene matches: 18. The CDR3 spans 16 residues. The CDR3 DNA follows: TGCGCCAGAAAAACCCCAGGGGGCCCCCAACCTGACGAGCAGTACTTC. It specifies CARKTPGGPQPDEQYF.

In its sample, this clonotype was seen a few times. The V and J genes are TRBV14 and TRBJ2-3; 13 nucleotides line up with TRBD2. CDR1 is SGHDN and CDR2 is FVKESK in the germline V gene. Germline trimming cut 8 bases from V and 2 bases from J; bases unmatched to any gene: 16. This CDR3 contains 19 residues. The CDR3: CASSEETPGLAGITDTQYF. The CDR3 DNA is TGTGCCAGCTCCGAAGAAACCCCGGGACTAGCGGGAATCACAGATACGCAGTATTTT.

This clonotype was observed a handful of times. This chain links TRBV6-1 with TRBJ2-1; TRBD2 agrees at 7 bases. Germline CDR1 MNHNS, CDR2 SASEGT. With V trimmed by 6 bases and J by 2 bases, 10 bases remained unmatched. This CDR3 has 16 amino acids. The CDR3 protein is CASSLRLAGPYNEQFF. In DNA form, the CDR3 reads TGTGCCAGCAGCCTCAGACTAGCAGGCCCCTACAATGAGCAGTTCTTC.

A few counts support this clonotype. V gene TRBV29-1 combines with J gene TRBJ2-2; D unresolved. Germline V gene lookup returns CDR1 SQVTM and CDR2 ANQGSEA. V was pared by 3 bases and J by 2 bases, with 7 bases between. This CDR3 has 13 amino acids. CDR3: CSVDSANTGELFF. The DNA of the CDR3 is TGCAGCGTTGATTCAGCCAACACCGGGGAGCTGTTTTTT.

This clonotype has only a few counts. The CDR3 here is CASSLLAGSYNQPQHF. CDR3 nucleotide sequence: TGTGCCAGCAGCTTATTGGCGGGGAGTTACAATCAGCCCCAGCATTTT. The chain combines TRBV7-8 with TRBJ1-5; no clear D. The V end was cut by 2 bases, the J end by 3 bases, with 14 bases between. This CDR3 region has 16 residues. In germline, CDR1 is SGHVS, CDR2 FQNEAQ.

This chain joins TRBV7-9 and TRBJ2-2, with a weak D call TRBD1 (6 bases). This CDR3 comprises 16 residues. V was cut by 6 bases and J by 10 bases, with 24 bases left in between. Per the germline V gene, CDR1 is SEHNR and CDR2 is FQNEAQ (reference sequence). For the CDR3, the DNA is TGTGCCAGCAGTTTTCCCCCGGGACAAGACCCCACGGAGCTGTTTTTT. The encoded protein is CASSFPPGQDPTELFF.

The chain has TRBV20-1 and TRBJ1-2, with 8 bases lining up with TRBD1. CDR1 and CDR2 from the germline V gene are DFQATT and SNEGSKA (reference sequence). J lost 10 bases, V lost 3 bases, and 16 bases had no gene match. The CDR3 totals 15 residues. CDR3 sequence (DNA): TGCAGTGCTAGTCCCCGAGACAGGGGACCCATCTACTACACCTTC. The encoded protein is CSASPRDRGPIYYTF.

The chain links TRBV19 to TRBJ2-7; 9 nucleotides align to TRBD1. Germline-derived CDR1 and CDR2 are LNHDA and SQIVND (reference sequence). Losses at the gene ends were 7 bases for V and 4 bases for J; bases not matched to a gene: 11. The CDR3 is 15 amino acids. The CDR3 loop is CASIYTGTGRYEQYF. The CDR3 nucleotides are TGTGCCAGTATCTACACCGGGACAGGGAGGTACGAGCAGTACTTC.

This clonotype occurred many times. The chain carries TRBV7-8 and TRBJ2-7; TRBD2 matches at 8 bases. J was trimmed by 5 bases and V by 0 bases; bases with no gene match: 6. CDR1 and CDR2 from the germline V gene are SGHVS and FQNEAQ. The CDR3 runs 15 residues. The DNA of the CDR3 is TGTGCCAGCAGCTTAGCCGATAGCGGGACCCACGAGCAGTACTTC. This translates into CASSLADSGTHEQYF.

This clonotype was picked up many times. The chain links TRBV12-3 or TRBV12-4 to TRBJ2-7; 7 positions agree with TRBD2. Unmatched junction bases numbered 5, after V lost 1 base and J lost 8 bases. This CDR3 is 13 amino acids long. The CDR3 DNA reads TGTGCCAGCAGTTTAGAGACTAGCTCAAAGCAGTACTTC. Translated, it gives CASSLETSSKQYF.

This clonotype was counted between two and nine times. The CDR3 region is CASSDQGRGNTEAFF. The CDR3 bases are TGTGCCAGCAGCGACCAGGGGAGGGGGAACACTGAAGCTTTCTTT. The chain joins TRBV9 to TRBJ1-1; weak D call: TRBD1 (6 bases). Germline assignment: CDR1 SGDLS and CDR2 YYNGEE. The CDR3 loop spans 15 amino acids. V was clipped by 3 bases and J by 1 base, with 13 bases between them.

This clonotype was counted many times. The chain links TRBV24-1 to TRBJ2-1; TRBD1 might be the D (6 bases). V shed 2 bases and J shed 6 bases, with 25 bases lying between them. CDR1 is KGHDR, CDR2 SFDVKD, per germline. CDR3 length equals 19 residues. This chain's CDR3 is CATSDSPTGSGVQRNEQFF. In DNA form, the CDR3 reads TGTGCCACCAGTGATTCACCGACAGGCTCAGGGGTACAACGCAATGAGCAGTTCTTC.

At least ten counts were recorded for this clonotype. The V call is TRBV12-3 or TRBV12-4, the J call TRBJ1-1; D is unresolved. The CDR3 length is 13 residues. Deletions cut 6 bases from V and 11 bases from J, with 19 bases between. The DNA for the CDR3 is TGTGCCAGCAGCCCCGTGGATACCCCAGGTGCTTTCTTT. Translation gives CASSPVDTPGAFF.

This clonotype has just a few counts. A much more abundant neighbour one base away suggests this may be a read error. V is TRBV3-1 and J is TRBJ2-5; D gene ambiguous. The CDR3 spans 11 residues. V was trimmed by 2 bases and J by 4 bases, leaving 2 bases between them. The germline gives CDR1 LGHDT, CDR2 YNNKEL (reference sequence). CDR3 protein: CASSQPETQYF. As DNA, the CDR3 is TGTGCCAGCAGCCAACCAGAGACCCAGTACTTC.

V gene TRBV7-3 combines with J gene TRBJ2-2; D ambiguous. The CDR3 covers 17 residues. The V end was cut by 1 base, the J end by 3 bases, with 15 bases between. Germline CDR1 and CDR2: SGHTA and FQGTGA. The CDR3 sequence: CASSLRIRPWDTGELFF. Here the CDR3 DNA reads TGTGCCAGCAGCTTAAGGATCAGGCCTTGGGACACCGGGGAGCTGTTTTTT.

This clonotype has only a few counts. The chain employs TRBV6-1 and TRBJ2-1; the match to TRBD1 covers 10 bases. The CDR3 length is 15 residues. Trimming at V came to 8 bases and at J to 6 bases, leaving 10 bases not matched to a gene. The germline V gene has CDR1 MNHNS and CDR2 SASEGT. For the CDR3, the DNA is TGTGCCAGCTCCCCCGACAGGGGGCATATCAATGAGCAGTTCTTC. Translation: CASSPDRGHINEQFF.

This clonotype appeared a few times. The chain carries TRBV4-1 and TRBJ2-4, with D possibly TRBD1 on 5 matching bases. This CDR3 contains 17 residues. Looked up from germline, CDR1 is MGHRA and CDR2 is YSYEKL. V lost 1 base and J lost 1, with 14 bases in between. This CDR3 is CASSQGRPSGAKNIQYF. The CDR3 DNA sequence: TGCGCCAGCAGCCAAGGGCGACCCTCAGGGGCCAAAAACATTCAGTACTTC.